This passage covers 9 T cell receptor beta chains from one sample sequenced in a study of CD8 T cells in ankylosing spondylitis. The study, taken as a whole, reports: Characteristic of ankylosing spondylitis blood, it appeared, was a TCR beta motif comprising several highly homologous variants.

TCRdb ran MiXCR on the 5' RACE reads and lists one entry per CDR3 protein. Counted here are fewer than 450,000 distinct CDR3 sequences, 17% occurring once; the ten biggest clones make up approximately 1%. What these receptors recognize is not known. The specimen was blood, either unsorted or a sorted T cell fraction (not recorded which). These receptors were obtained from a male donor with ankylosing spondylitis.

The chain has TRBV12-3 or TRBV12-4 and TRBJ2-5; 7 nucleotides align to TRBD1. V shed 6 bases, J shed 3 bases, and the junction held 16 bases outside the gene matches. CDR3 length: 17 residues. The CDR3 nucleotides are TGTGCCAGCAGCAATGGCGCCCGGGACAGACAGGAAGAGACCCAGTACTTC. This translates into CASSNGARDRQEETQYF.

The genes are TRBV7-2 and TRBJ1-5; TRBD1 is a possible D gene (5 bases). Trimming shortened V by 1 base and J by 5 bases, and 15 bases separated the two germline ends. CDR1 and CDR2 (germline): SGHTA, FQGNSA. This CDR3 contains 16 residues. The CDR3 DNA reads TGTGCCAGCAGCTTAGTTACGCAGGGAGGTTATCAGCCCCAGCATTTT. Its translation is CASSLVTQGGYQPQHF.

The CDR3 nucleotides read TGTGCCAGCAGCTTACGGCCCCCGAGATTCTACGAGCAGTACTTC. Translation gives CASSLRPPRFYEQYF. This chain joins TRBV12-3 or TRBV12-4 and TRBJ2-7; D is undetermined. V lost 6 bases, J lost 3 bases, and 18 bases lay in between. The length of the CDR3 is 15 residues.

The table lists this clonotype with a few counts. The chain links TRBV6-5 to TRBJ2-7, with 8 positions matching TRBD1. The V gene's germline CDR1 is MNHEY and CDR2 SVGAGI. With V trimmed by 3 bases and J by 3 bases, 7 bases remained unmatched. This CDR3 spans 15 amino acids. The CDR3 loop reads CASSYGDRGIYEQYF. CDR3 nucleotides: TGTGCCAGCAGTTATGGAGACAGGGGAATCTACGAGCAGTACTTC.

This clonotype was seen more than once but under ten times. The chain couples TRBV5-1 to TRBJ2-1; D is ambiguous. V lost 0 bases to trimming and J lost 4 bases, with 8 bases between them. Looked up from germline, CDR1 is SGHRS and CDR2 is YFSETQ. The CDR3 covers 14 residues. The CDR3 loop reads CASSLDYPYNEQFF. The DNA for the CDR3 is TGCGCCAGCAGCTTGGACTACCCGTACAATGAGCAGTTCTTC.

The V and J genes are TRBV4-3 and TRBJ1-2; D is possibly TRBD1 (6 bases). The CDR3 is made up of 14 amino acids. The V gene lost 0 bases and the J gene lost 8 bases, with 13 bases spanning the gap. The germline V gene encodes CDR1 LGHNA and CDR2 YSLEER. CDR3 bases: TGCGCCAGCAGCCAAGATCACAGGGAGACGGGCTACACCTTC. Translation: CASSQDHRETGYTF.

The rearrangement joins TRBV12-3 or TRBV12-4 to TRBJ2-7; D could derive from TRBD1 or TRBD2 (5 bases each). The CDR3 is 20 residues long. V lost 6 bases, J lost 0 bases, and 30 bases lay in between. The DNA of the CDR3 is TGTGCCAGCAGCGGAGGCGGGTGGCGGCAGGGCGAACCTAGCTCCTACGAGCAGTACTTC. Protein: CASSGGGWRQGEPSSYEQYF.

This CDR3 reads CASTYAPSLGTGELFF. In nucleotides, the CDR3 is TGTGCCAGCACGTATGCCCCCTCATTGGGCACCGGGGAGCTGTTTTTT. V and J are TRBV6-1 and TRBJ2-2; D unresolved. The CDR3 is 16 amino acids. CDR1 MNHNS and CDR2 SASEGT come from the germline V gene. V lost 7 bases and J 4 bases, leaving 19 bases between the germline ends.

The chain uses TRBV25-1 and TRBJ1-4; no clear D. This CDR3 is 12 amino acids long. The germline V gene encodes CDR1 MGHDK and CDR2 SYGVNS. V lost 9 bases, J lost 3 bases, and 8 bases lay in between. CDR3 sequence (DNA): TGTGCCAGTAACGTCGCTAATGAAAAACTGTTTTTT. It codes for CASNVANEKLFF. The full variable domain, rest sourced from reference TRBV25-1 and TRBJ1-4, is EADIYQTPRYLVIGTGKKITLECSQTMGHDKMYWYQQDPGMELHLIHYSYGVNSTEKGDLSSESTVSRIRTEHFPLTLESARPSHTSQYLCASNVANEKLFFGSGTQLSVL.